Each of the 26 T cell receptor beta chains below was sequenced from the same sample in a study of human T cells and chemical hapten exposure (dated by TCRdb to the early 2020s). Explained via the paper, the time point label denotes: patch test 2, 6 weeks after DPC sensitization. In light of the paper, this sample's treatment or condition label describes: therapeutic diphenylcyclopropenone sensitization with weekly scalp DPC. Library creation used RACE. The sequencer was a NextSeq 500. The public reads were run again by TCRdb, first through fastp at Q25 and then through MiXCR, and only productive beta chains were kept. Every distinct CDR3 protein forms one entry, paired with its most common genes and DNA. Present in this sample are about 40,000 distinct CDR3 sequences, around 3.2% of which were seen just once. About 6.2% of the sample is taken by the ten largest. The input for sequencing was whole blood, taken in connection with sensitization to the hapten diphenylcyclopropenone (DPC). The receptor source for this set is a middle-aged man with alopecia areata. Some clones in this sample may be carry-over from other donors' samples.

This clonotype was observed many times. The CDR3 is CASSSAPGGIPYEQYF. For the CDR3, the DNA is TGTGCCAGCAGTTCAGCTCCAGGGGGCATCCCCTACGAGCAGTACTTC. V is TRBV3-1 and J is TRBJ2-7, with TRBD1 matching 8 bases. Per the germline V gene, CDR1 is LGHDT and CDR2 is YNNKEL (reference sequence). Trimming took 6 bases from V and 2 from J; bases not matched to a gene: 12. This CDR3 region has 16 residues.

There are many counts of this clonotype. The chain is built from TRBV6-5 and TRBJ2-7, with 9 nucleotides matching TRBD2. The CDR3 runs 15 residues. J gave up 1 base and V 8 bases, and 9 bases lay outside the gene matches. CDR1 and CDR2 (germline): MNHEY, SVGAGI. CDR3 coding DNA: TGTGCCAGCCGCATTAGCGGGAGCCCATCCTACGAGCAGTACTTC. Amino acids: CASRISGSPSYEQYF.

This clonotype has more than one count but fewer than ten. The chain joins TRBV28 to TRBJ1-1; 7 bases map to TRBD1. Trimming removed 6 bases from V and 5 bases from J; junction bases left unmatched: 6. Germline lookup yields CDR1 MDHEN and CDR2 SYDVKM. There are 13 residues in the CDR3. The CDR3 DNA reads TGTGCCAGCAGACCCTCGACAGGGACTGAAGCTTTCTTT. Protein sequence: CASRPSTGTEAFF.

This clonotype was recorded a few times. The chain links TRBV7-2 to TRBJ2-6; 7 bases are shared with TRBD1. This CDR3 contains 15 residues. Germline V gene data show CDR1 as SGHTA and CDR2 as FQGNSA. V dropped 5 bases and J dropped 6; count of bases not matched to a gene: 7. This chain's CDR3 is CASSQTGNEANVLTF. The CDR3 bases are TGTGCCAGCAGCCAGACAGGGAATGAGGCCAACGTCCTGACTTTC.

With regard to this clonotype: Compared with germline, one end of the junction differs, possibly owing to a read error. The chain is built from TRBV5-5 and TRBJ2-3; weak D call: TRBD2 (5 bases). The CDR3 contains 13 residues. The germline V gene encodes CDR1 SGHKS and CDR2 YYEKEE (reference sequence). The CDR3 coding sequence is TGTGCCAGCGGCTTGGGTAGCGAGGATACGCAGTATTTT. As protein: CASGLGSEDTQYF.

This chain's CDR3 is CASRDSSASLAKNIQYF. The CDR3 DNA is TGTGCCAGCAGGGACTCATCTGCTTCCTTAGCCAAAAACATTCAGTACTTC. V and J are TRBV27 and TRBJ2-4; D might be TRBD2 (5 bases). From germline, CDR1 is MNHEY and CDR2 SMNVEV (reference sequence). Deletions cut 6 bases from V and 0 bases from J, with 18 bases between. This CDR3 contains 17 residues.

This chain links TRBV5-1 with TRBJ2-5; 12 bases agree with TRBD1. Germline trimming cut 9 bases from V and 5 bases from J; bases unmatched to any gene: 11. This CDR3 has 15 residues. CDR1 and CDR2 (germline): SGHRS, YFSETQ. CDR3 loop: CATSGGQGAVETQYF. For the CDR3, the DNA is TGCGCCACCTCAGGGGGACAGGGGGCTGTGGAGACCCAGTACTTC.

Many counts were recorded for this clonotype. V and J are TRBV19 and TRBJ2-1; possibly TRBD2 for D (6 bases). The CDR3 runs to 15 residues. The V and J ends lost 3 bases and 2 bases respectively, with 11 bases between them. Looked up from germline, CDR1 is LNHDA and CDR2 is SQIVND (reference sequence). The CDR3 coding sequence is TGTGCCAGTAGTATTGCTAGCGCGCCCTACAATGAGCAGTTCTTC. Protein sequence: CASSIASAPYNEQFF.

In this sample, this clonotype turned up many times. The rearrangement joins TRBV10-3 to TRBJ2-1; TRBD1 agrees at 8 bases. The CDR3 extends over 14 amino acids. The germline V gene encodes CDR1 ENHRY and CDR2 SYGVKD. The V and J ends lost 10 bases and 7 bases, in that order; junction bases with no gene match: 12. The CDR3 sequence is CATLDAGGGNEQFF. The CDR3 DNA follows: TGTGCCACTCTGGATGCAGGGGGCGGGAATGAGCAGTTCTTC.

This clonotype was counted between two and nine times. The J gene is TRBJ2-1, the V gene TRBV28; possibly TRBD1 for D (6 bases). V lost 3 bases to trimming and J lost 3 bases, with 9 bases between them. The CDR3 is 14 residues long. Germline V CDR1 and CDR2: MDHEN, SYDVKM. This CDR3 is CASSFGQIYNEQFF. CDR3 nucleotide sequence: TGTGCCAGCAGTTTCGGACAGATCTACAATGAGCAGTTCTTC.

The table lists this clonotype with many counts. The chain employs TRBV4-3 and TRBJ1-4; D not certain. The CDR3 sequence is 12 residues long. V gave up 2 bases and J gave up 10 bases, with 8 bases separating them. Germline V gene sequence: CDR1 LGHNA, CDR2 YSLEER. DNA for the CDR3: TGCGCCAGCAGCCAATCGGAATCAAAACTGTTTTTT. It is translated as CASSQSESKLFF.

Many counts were recorded for this clonotype. This chain links TRBV7-2 with TRBJ2-4; D unresolved. This CDR3 comprises 15 residues. V was cut by 5 bases and J by 1 base, with 12 bases left in between. Germline V CDR1 and CDR2: SGHTA, FQGNSA. CDR3 in DNA: TGTGCCAGCAGCATTCAGATCCAGGCCAAAAACATTCAGTACTTC. This encodes CASSIQIQAKNIQYF.

This clonotype was detected ten times or more. V usage is TRBV20-1 and J usage is TRBJ2-2; 11 bases agree with TRBD2. Looked up from germline, CDR1 is DFQATT and CDR2 is SNEGSKA (reference sequence). V dropped 0 bases and J dropped 6; count of bases not matched to a gene: 12. The CDR3 totals 18 residues. The CDR3: CSARDRGVSGRASGELFF. The DNA for the CDR3 is TGCAGTGCTAGAGACCGGGGGGTTAGCGGGAGGGCTTCCGGGGAGCTGTTTTTT.

This clonotype was detected many times. The chain combines TRBV25-1 with TRBJ1-4; 8 nucleotides agree with TRBD1. After removal of 5 bases from V and 2 bases from J, the junction contained 7 bases not matched to a gene. This CDR3 contains 16 residues. Looked up from germline, CDR1 is MGHDK and CDR2 is SYGVNS. CDR3 protein: CASSPGTGSTNEKLFF. The CDR3 nucleotides are TGTGCCAGCAGTCCCGGGACAGGATCGACTAATGAAAAACTGTTTTTT.

In this sample, this clonotype turned up many times. CDR3 in amino acids: CASSFRGRGWGANEQFF. For the CDR3, the DNA is TGTGCCAGCAGCTTCCGTGGTAGGGGGTGGGGGGCCAATGAGCAGTTCTTC. The genes are TRBV7-2 and TRBJ2-1; either TRBD1 or TRBD2 may fit D (6 bases each). CDR3 length equals 17 residues. Germline assignment: CDR1 SGHTA and CDR2 FQGNSA. Trimming pared 3 bases from V and 6 bases from J, leaving 21 bases between.

This clonotype was seen many times. The V and J genes are TRBV5-1 and TRBJ2-1; 8 bases map to TRBD2. The CDR3 loop spans 18 amino acids. The V and J ends lost 0 bases and 5 bases, in that order; junction bases with no gene match: 13. Per the germline V gene, CDR1 is SGHRS and CDR2 is YFSETQ. The CDR3 spells CASSLVPAGVSSDNEQFF. Here the CDR3 DNA reads TGCGCCAGCAGCTTGGTGCCAGCGGGAGTCAGCTCGGACAATGAGCAGTTCTTC.

This clonotype was detected ten times or more. This chain uses TRBV5-5 with TRBJ1-1; D gene ambiguous. CDR1 and CDR2 from the germline V gene are SGHKS and YYEKEE (reference sequence). The CDR3 consists of 14 residues. V lost 4 bases and J 0 bases, leaving 10 bases between the germline ends. The CDR3 spells CASSRTTLNTEAFF. CDR3 bases: TGTGCCAGCAGCCGTACAACTCTGAACACTGAAGCTTTCTTT.

This clonotype was counted many times. The rearrangement links TRBV5-1 to TRBJ2-4, with D unclear. This CDR3 has 16 amino acids. The V end was cut by 0 bases, the J end by 0 bases, with 10 bases between. Per the germline V gene, CDR1 is SGHRS and CDR2 is YFSETQ. In DNA form, the CDR3 reads TGCGCCAGCAGCTTGGTAGTCTCCTCAGCCAAAAACATTCAGTACTTC. Encoded protein: CASSLVVSSAKNIQYF.

In this sample, this clonotype turned up many times. CDR3 in amino acids: CASSARTSGTHEQYF. The CDR3 region has the DNA TGTGCCAGCAGCGCGCGGACTAGCGGGACCCACGAGCAGTACTTC. J is TRBJ2-7 and V is TRBV2, with 12 nucleotides matching TRBD2. The CDR3 is 15 amino acids. The germline gives CDR1 SNHLY, CDR2 FYNNEI. V gave up 6 bases and J gave up 5 bases; unmatched junction bases: 8.

This clonotype was counted at least ten times. The rearrangement uses TRBV4-1 and TRBJ1-4; D is perhaps TRBD1 (5 bases). Looked up from germline, CDR1 is MGHRA and CDR2 is YSYEKL. This CDR3 has 13 amino acids. Trimming removed 4 bases at V and 10 bases at J, with 13 bases between. The CDR3 nucleotides are TGCGCCAGCAGCCCCGGCTCCGGGGGAAAACTGTTTTTT. Translation: CASSPGSGGKLFF.

The gene calls are TRBV18 and TRBJ1-1; 10 bases fit TRBD1. V lost 6 bases, J lost 1 base, and 11 bases stayed unmatched. The CDR3 totals 17 residues. Germline assignment: CDR1 KGHSH and CDR2 LQKENI. The CDR3 DNA is TGTGCCAGCTCCAGGCAGGGACAGGGGATGAGGAACACTGAAGCTTTCTTT. It translates to CASSRQGQGMRNTEAFF.

Ten or more counts support this clonotype. The rearrangement joins TRBV5-1 to TRBJ2-6, with 9 positions matching TRBD1. With V trimmed by 2 bases and J by 0 bases, 6 bases remained unmatched. CDR1 SGHRS and CDR2 YFSETQ come from the germline V gene. The CDR3 consists of 18 residues. The CDR3 DNA reads TGCGCCAGCAGCTTCGGGGACAGGGCATCCTCTGGGGCCAACGTCCTGACTTTC. It codes for CASSFGDRASSGANVLTF.

Of note for this clonotype: This is likely a read error, given that the CDR3 carries no conserved phenylalanine or tryptophan at its end. This CDR3 is CSARGGSAGTEAFL. The CDR3 nucleotides are TGCAGTGCTAGAGGTGGATCTGCGGGGACTGAAGCTTTCCTT. This sequence joins TRBV20-1 and TRBJ1-1; D not resolved. From germline, CDR1 is DFQATT and CDR2 SNEGSKA (reference sequence). The CDR3 length is 14 residues. Trimming stripped 1 base from V and 5 bases from J, with 14 bases between.

At least ten counts were recorded for this clonotype. This sequence joins TRBV28 and TRBJ1-4, with D maybe TRBD1 (5 bases). Trimming removed 6 bases at V and 4 bases at J, with 12 bases between. CDR3 length equals 14 residues. In germline, CDR1 is MDHEN, CDR2 SYDVKM. The CDR3 protein is CASRSGLFNEKLFF. DNA of the CDR3: TGTGCCAGCAGATCGGGACTGTTTAATGAAAAACTGTTTTTT.

There are many counts of this clonotype. The chain uses TRBV19 and TRBJ1-5; D call uncertain. The V gene's germline CDR1 is LNHDA and CDR2 SQIVND (reference sequence). V was cut by 1 base and J by 0 bases, with 7 bases left in between. CDR3 length equals 15 residues. CDR3 DNA sequence: TGTGCCAGTAGTATAGTGAAGATTAGCAATCAGCCCCAGCATTTT. Translated, it gives CASSIVKISNQPQHF.

The genes are TRBV10-2 and TRBJ2-5; the match to TRBD2 covers 7 bases. Germline assignment: CDR1 WSHSY and CDR2 SAAADI. CDR3 size: 14 residues. V lost 4 bases to trimming and J lost 4 bases; unmatched junction nucleotides: 6. This CDR3 reads CASSAGLSTETQYF. Written as DNA, the CDR3 is TGCGCCAGCAGTGCGGGACTATCAACAGAGACCCAGTACTTC.